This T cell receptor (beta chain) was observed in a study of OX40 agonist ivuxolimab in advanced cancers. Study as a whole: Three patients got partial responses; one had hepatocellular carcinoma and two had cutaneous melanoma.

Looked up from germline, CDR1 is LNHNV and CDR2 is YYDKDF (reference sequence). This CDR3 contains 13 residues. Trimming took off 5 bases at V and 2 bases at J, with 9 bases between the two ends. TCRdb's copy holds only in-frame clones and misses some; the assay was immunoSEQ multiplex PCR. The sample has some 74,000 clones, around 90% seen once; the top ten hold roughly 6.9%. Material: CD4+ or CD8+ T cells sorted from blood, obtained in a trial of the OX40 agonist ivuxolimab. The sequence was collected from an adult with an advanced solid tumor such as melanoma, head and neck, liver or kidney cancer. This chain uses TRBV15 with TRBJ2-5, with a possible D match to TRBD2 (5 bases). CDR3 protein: CATSVPGQETQYF. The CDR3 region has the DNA TGTGCCACCAGCGTCCCGGGGCAAGAGACCCAGTACTTC.